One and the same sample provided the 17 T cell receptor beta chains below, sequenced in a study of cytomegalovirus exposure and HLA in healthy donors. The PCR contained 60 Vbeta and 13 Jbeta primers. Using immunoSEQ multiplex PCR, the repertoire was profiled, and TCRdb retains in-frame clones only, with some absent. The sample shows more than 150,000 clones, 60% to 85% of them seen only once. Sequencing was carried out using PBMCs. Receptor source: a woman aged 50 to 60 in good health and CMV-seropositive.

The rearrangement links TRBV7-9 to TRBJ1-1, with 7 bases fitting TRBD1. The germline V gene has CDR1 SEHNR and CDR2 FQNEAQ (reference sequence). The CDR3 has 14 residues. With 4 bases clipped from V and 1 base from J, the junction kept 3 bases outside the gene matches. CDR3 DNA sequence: TGTGCCAGCAGCTCGAACAGGGGGAACACTGAAGCTTTCTTT. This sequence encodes CASSSNRGNTEAFF.

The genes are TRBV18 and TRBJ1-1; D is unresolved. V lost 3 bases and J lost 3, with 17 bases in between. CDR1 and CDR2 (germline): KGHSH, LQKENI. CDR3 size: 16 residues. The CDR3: CASSPRQPQTYTEAFF. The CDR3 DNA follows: TGTGCCAGCTCACCTAGACAACCACAAACTTACACTGAAGCTTTCTTT.

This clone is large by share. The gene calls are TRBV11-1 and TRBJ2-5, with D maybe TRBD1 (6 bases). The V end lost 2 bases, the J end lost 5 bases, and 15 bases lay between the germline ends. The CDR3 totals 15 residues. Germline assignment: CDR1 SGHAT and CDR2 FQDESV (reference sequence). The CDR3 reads CASSLKRGGYETQYF. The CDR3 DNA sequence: TGTGCCAGCAGCTTAAAGAGAGGGGGATATGAGACCCAGTACTTC. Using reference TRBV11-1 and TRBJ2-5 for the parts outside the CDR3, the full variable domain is EAEVAQSPRYKITEKSQAVAFWCDPISGHATLYWYRQILGQGPELLVQFQDESVVDDSQLPKDRFSAERLKGVDSTLKIQPAELGDSAMYLCASSLKRGGYETQYFGPGTRLLVL.

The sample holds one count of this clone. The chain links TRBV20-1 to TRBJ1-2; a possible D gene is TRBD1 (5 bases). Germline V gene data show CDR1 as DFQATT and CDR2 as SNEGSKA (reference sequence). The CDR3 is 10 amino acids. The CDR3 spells CSGGTYGYTF. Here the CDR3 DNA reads TGCAGCGGGGGGACCTATGGCTACACCTTC.

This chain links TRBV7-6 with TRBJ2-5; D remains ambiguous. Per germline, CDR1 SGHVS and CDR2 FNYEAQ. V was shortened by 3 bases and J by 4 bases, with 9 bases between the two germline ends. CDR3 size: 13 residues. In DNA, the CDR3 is TGTGCCAGCAGCTTTAGTGCTTCAGAGACCCAGTACTTC. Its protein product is CASSFSASETQYF.

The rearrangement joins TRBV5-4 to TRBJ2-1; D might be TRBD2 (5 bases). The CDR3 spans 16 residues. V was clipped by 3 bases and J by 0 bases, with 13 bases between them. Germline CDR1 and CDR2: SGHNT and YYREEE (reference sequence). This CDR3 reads CASSSQAVSSYNEQFF. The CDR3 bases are TGTGCCAGCAGCTCACAAGCGGTGAGCTCCTACAATGAGCAGTTCTTC. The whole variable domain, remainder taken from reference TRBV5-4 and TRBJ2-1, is ETGVTQSPTHLIKTRGQQVTLRCSSQSGHNTVSWYQQALGQGPQFIFQYYREEENGRGNFPPRFSGLQFPNYSSELNVNALELDDSALYLCASSSQAVSSYNEQFFGPGTRLTVL.

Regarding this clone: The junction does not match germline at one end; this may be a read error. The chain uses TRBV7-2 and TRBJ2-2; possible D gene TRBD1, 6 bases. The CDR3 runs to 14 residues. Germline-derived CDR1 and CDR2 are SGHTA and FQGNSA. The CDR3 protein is CASSWSRGTGQLFF. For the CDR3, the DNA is TGTGCCAGCAGCTGGAGCAGGGGTACCGGGCAGCTGTTTTTT.

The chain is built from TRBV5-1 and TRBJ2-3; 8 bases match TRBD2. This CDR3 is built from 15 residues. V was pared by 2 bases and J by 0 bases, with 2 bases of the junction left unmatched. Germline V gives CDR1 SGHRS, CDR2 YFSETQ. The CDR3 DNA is TGCGCCAGCAGCTTCACTAGCGGTAGCACAGATACGCAGTATTTT. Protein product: CASSFTSGSTDTQYF.

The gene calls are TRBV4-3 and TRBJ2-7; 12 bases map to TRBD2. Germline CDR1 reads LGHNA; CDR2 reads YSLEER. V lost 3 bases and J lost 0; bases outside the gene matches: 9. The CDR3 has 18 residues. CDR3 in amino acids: CASSHQGTSGLISYEQYF. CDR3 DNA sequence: TGCGCCAGCAGCCACCAAGGGACTAGCGGGCTGATCTCCTACGAGCAGTACTTC.

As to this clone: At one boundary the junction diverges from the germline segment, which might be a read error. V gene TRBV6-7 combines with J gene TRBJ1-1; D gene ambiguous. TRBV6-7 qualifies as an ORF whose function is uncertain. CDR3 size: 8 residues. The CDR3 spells CASSRFIF. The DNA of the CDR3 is TGTGCCAGCAGTCGGTTTATATTT.

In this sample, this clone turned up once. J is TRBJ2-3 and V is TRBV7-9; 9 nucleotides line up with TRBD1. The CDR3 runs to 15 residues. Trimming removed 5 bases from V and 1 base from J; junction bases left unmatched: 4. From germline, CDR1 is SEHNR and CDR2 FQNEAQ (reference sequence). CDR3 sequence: CASSTGGFGTDTQYF. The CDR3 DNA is TGTGCCAGCAGCACAGGGGGCTTCGGCACAGATACGCAGTATTTT.

The CDR3 DNA sequence: TGTGCCAGTAGTGTTGGGACAGACCTCTATGGCTACACCTTC. Its translation is CASSVGTDLYGYTF. The rearrangement uses TRBV19 and TRBJ1-2, with 7 nucleotides matching TRBD1. Per germline, CDR1 LNHDA and CDR2 SQIVND (reference sequence). The ends lost 5 bases at V and 4 bases at J; junction bases unmatched: 7. CDR3 length: 14 amino acids.

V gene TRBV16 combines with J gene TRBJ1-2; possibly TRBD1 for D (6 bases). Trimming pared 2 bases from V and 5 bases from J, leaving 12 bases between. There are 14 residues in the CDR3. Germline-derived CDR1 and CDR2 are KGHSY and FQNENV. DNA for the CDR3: TGTGCCAGCAGCCAAAGTCGGACAGAGTATGGCTACACCTTC. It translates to CASSQSRTEYGYTF.

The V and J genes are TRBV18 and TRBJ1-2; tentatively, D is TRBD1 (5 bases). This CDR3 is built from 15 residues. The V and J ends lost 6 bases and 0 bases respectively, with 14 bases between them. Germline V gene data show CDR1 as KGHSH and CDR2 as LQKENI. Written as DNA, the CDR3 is TGTGCCAGCTCCCTCCCGGGGGGAGCTAACTATGGCTACACCTTC. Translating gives CASSLPGGANYGYTF.

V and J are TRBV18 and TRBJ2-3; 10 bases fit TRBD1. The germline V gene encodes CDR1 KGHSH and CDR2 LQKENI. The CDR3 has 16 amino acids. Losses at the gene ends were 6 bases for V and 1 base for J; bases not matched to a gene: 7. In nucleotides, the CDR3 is TGTGCCAGCTCTCGCCCCGGGACAGGGGGCACAGATACGCAGTATTTT. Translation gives CASSRPGTGGTDTQYF.

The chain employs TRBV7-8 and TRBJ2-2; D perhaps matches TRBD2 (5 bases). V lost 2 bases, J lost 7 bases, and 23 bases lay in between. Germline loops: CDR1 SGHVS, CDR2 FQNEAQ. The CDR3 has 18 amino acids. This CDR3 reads CASSLRERATWVGGELFF. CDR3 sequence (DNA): TGTGCCAGCAGCTTAAGGGAGAGGGCCACTTGGGTTGGCGGGGAGCTGTTTTTT.

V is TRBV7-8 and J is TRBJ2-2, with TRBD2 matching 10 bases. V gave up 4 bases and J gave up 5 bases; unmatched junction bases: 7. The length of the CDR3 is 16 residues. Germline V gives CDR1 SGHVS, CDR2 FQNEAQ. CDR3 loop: CASSSRAGGLTGELFF. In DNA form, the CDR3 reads TGTGCCAGCAGCTCCCGAGCGGGAGGGCTTACCGGGGAGCTGTTTTTT.